Below are 27 T cell receptor beta chains sequenced from a single sample in a study of response to subunit inactivated influenza vaccine. TCRdb reanalysed the RT-PCR reads using MiXCR and keeps one entry per CDR3 protein. The sample lists some 640,000 distinct CDR3 sequences, approximately 14% occurring once. The sequencing here drew on PBMCs from blood, taken approximately 15 days before vaccination. The receptors originated from a man aged 50 or older who received an inactivated influenza vaccine.

CDR3 in amino acids: CASSFGSSGYNTGELFF. For the CDR3, the DNA is TGTGCCAGCAGTTTCGGGTCTAGCGGGTATAACACCGGGGAGCTGTTTTTT. J is TRBJ2-2 and V is TRBV28; 8 bases match TRBD2. Germline CDR1 and CDR2: MDHEN and SYDVKM. This CDR3 is built from 17 residues. V lost 3 bases to trimming and J lost 2 bases; unmatched junction nucleotides: 8.

V and J are TRBV28 and TRBJ2-3, with D tentatively TRBD2 (7 bases). V was clipped by 5 bases and J by 2 bases, with 14 bases between them. This CDR3 has 15 amino acids. Germline-derived CDR1 and CDR2 are MDHEN and SYDVKM. The CDR3 spells CASSKGGAITDTQYF. The CDR3, as DNA: TGTGCCAGCAGTAAAGGGGGGGCCATCACAGATACGCAGTATTTT.

This clonotype occurred a few times. The chain uses TRBV11-2 and TRBJ2-5; 13 bases line up with TRBD2. Germline V gene lookup returns CDR1 SGHAT and CDR2 FQNNGV. V lost 5 bases, J lost 5 bases, and 11 bases stayed unmatched. This CDR3 has 17 amino acids. DNA for the CDR3: TGTGCCAGCAGCCCTGGTTCGACTAGCGGGGGGTGGGAGACCCAGTACTTC. It codes for CASSPGSTSGGWETQYF.

The CDR3 nucleotides read TGTGCCAGCAGTACTAACAGGGGATGGGGCTACACCTTC. Its translation: CASSTNRGWGYTF. V gene TRBV28 combines with J gene TRBJ1-2, with 7 bases identical to TRBD1. From germline, CDR1 is MDHEN and CDR2 SYDVKM. The CDR3 is 13 amino acids. The V and J ends lost 5 bases and 8 bases, in that order; junction bases with no gene match: 8.

This chain links TRBV7-2 with TRBJ1-1; the D gene is possibly TRBD1 (6 bases). Germline values: CDR1 SGHTA, CDR2 FQGNSA. Trimming shortened V by 1 base and J by 0 bases, and 12 bases separated the two germline ends. This CDR3 has 16 residues. The CDR3 sequence is CASSLGGAGMNTEAFF. CDR3 sequence (DNA): TGTGCCAGCAGCTTAGGGGGGGCCGGAATGAACACTGAAGCTTTCTTT.

The genes are TRBV28 and TRBJ1-1, with 7 bases that match TRBD1. Germline V gene sequence: CDR1 MDHEN, CDR2 SYDVKM. This CDR3 has 15 amino acids. V dropped 5 bases and J dropped 0; count of bases not matched to a gene: 6. The CDR3 region has the DNA TGTGCCAGCAGTATTGGGGGACAGATGAACACTGAAGCTTTCTTT. It yields the protein CASSIGGQMNTEAFF.

The chain carries TRBV7-9 and TRBJ1-1, with no clear D. The germline CDR1 and CDR2 sequences are SEHNR and FQNEAQ (reference sequence). V dropped 0 bases and J dropped 3 bases, with 5 bases sitting between them. The CDR3 has 13 amino acids. The CDR3 protein is CASSLALHTEAFF. As DNA, the CDR3 is TGTGCCAGCAGCTTAGCGCTGCACACTGAAGCTTTCTTT.

The chain is built from TRBV30 and TRBJ2-2; 9 bases align to TRBD2. CDR3 length equals 15 residues. The ends lost 0 bases at V and 5 bases at J; junction bases unmatched: 4. Germline V CDR1 and CDR2: GTSNPN, SVGIG (reference sequence). The CDR3 DNA reads as TGTGCCTGGAGTGTGCGGGGGGGTCGAACCGGGGAGCTGTTTTTT. It yields the protein CAWSVRGGRTGELFF.

This clonotype was detected many times. The chain is built from TRBV11-1 and TRBJ2-4; TRBD2 matches at 8 bases. The CDR3 totals 18 residues. Losses at the gene ends were 5 bases for V and 0 bases for J; bases not matched to a gene: 12. Germline V gives CDR1 SGHAT, CDR2 FQDESV (reference sequence). The CDR3, as DNA: TGTGCCAGCAGCACCAACCGGGGGGGACTCTTAGCCAAAAACATTCAGTACTTC. It encodes CASSTNRGGLLAKNIQYF.

This clonotype was seen many times. The chain joins TRBV20-1 to TRBJ1-6, with D tentatively TRBD1 (5 bases). The germline gives CDR1 DFQATT, CDR2 SNEGSKA (reference sequence). CDR3 size: 18 residues. Trimming removed 2 bases from V and 4 bases from J, with 21 bases in between. CDR3 protein: CSARSDGARRTYNSPLHF. The CDR3 nucleotides read TGCAGTGCTAGATCAGACGGGGCCAGGAGAACTTATAATTCACCCCTCCACTTT.

The chain carries TRBV12-3 or TRBV12-4 and TRBJ2-5; D call uncertain. Between the trimmed V and J ends, which lost 6 bases and 6 bases, there was a span of 14 bases. The CDR3 has 13 residues. The DNA for the CDR3 is TGTGCCAGCAGCCCCTCCTTCTTACAGACCCAGTACTTC. This sequence encodes CASSPSFLQTQYF.

As to this clonotype: A much larger clone differs from this one at a single base, so this may be a read error. The chain has TRBV6-5 and TRBJ2-5; D call uncertain. The CDR3 extends over 14 amino acids. Per germline, CDR1 MNHEY and CDR2 SVGAGI. CDR3 loop: CASSYSLGQESQYF. The CDR3, as DNA: TGTGCCAGCAGTTACTCTCTGGGCCAAGAGTCCCAGTACTTC.

The CDR3 coding sequence is TGTGCCAGCGGCGTCCAGGCCGGGGTCCCTGGGGCCAACGTCCTGACTTTC. Amino acid sequence: CASGVQAGVPGANVLTF. The genes are TRBV7-2 and TRBJ2-6; TRBD2 is a possible D gene (5 bases). There are 17 residues in the CDR3. Germline V gives CDR1 SGHTA, CDR2 FQGNSA. V lost 8 bases and J lost 2, with 19 bases in between.

Note on this clonotype: Compared with germline, one end of the junction differs, possibly owing to a read error. This chain links TRBV7-9 with TRBJ1-1; D unclear. The CDR3 contains 12 residues. Germline values: CDR1 SEHNR, CDR2 FQNEAQ (reference sequence). The CDR3 here is CASSYTNTGAFF. The CDR3 bases are TGTGCCAGCAGCTACACGAACACTGGAGCTTTCTTT.

The chain carries TRBV27 and TRBJ2-1; 7 bases are shared with TRBD2. The CDR3 length is 14 residues. Unmatched junction bases numbered 12, after V lost 6 bases and J lost 10 bases. The germline CDR1 and CDR2 sequences are MNHEY and SMNVEV (reference sequence). CDR3 sequence reads: CASRRGGGLGEQFF. DNA of the CDR3: TGTGCCAGCAGGAGGGGCGGGGGACTGGGGGAGCAGTTCTTC.

In this sample, this clonotype turned up many times. The genes are TRBV5-1 and TRBJ2-7, with D hard to call. Between the trimmed V and J ends, which lost 4 bases and 1 base, there was a span of 12 bases. The germline V gene encodes CDR1 SGHRS and CDR2 YFSETQ. The CDR3 is made up of 14 amino acids. The CDR3 region is CASSTAGLSYEQYF. CDR3 in DNA: TGCGCCAGCAGCACCGCCGGGTTATCCTACGAGCAGTACTTC.

The CDR3 nucleotides read TGTGCCAGCAGCTTAGGGGTCTGGGACAGGGGGTGGTCTTCCTACGAGCAGTACTTC. Its protein product is CASSLGVWDRGWSSYEQYF. The chain carries TRBV3-1 and TRBJ2-7; 11 bases are shared with TRBD1. Trimming took 5 bases from V and 1 from J; bases not matched to a gene: 16. The CDR3 totals 19 residues. Germline CDR1 is LGHDT and CDR2 is YNNKEL (reference sequence).

This clonotype was counted a few times. The genes are TRBV5-6 and TRBJ2-7, with 13 bases that match TRBD2. The length of the CDR3 is 16 residues. V lost 3 bases and J lost 5; bases outside the gene matches: 8. Germline CDR1 and CDR2: SGHDT and YYEEEE. The chain's CDR3 is CASSYWTSGSSNEQYF. In nucleotides, the CDR3 is TGTGCCAGCAGCTACTGGACTAGCGGGAGTTCAAACGAGCAGTACTTC.

This rearrangement joins TRBV7-2 to TRBJ1-6; 7 bases agree with TRBD1. The CDR3 loop spans 16 amino acids. The junction had 8 bases not matched to a gene; V was cut back by 5 bases and J by 4 bases. The germline V gene has CDR1 SGHTA and CDR2 FQGNSA. CDR3 nucleotides: TGTGCCAGCAGCGCGGACAGGATTGAATATAATTCACCCCTCCACTTT. It specifies CASSADRIEYNSPLHF. Variable domain in full (rest from reference TRBV7-2 and TRBJ1-6): GAGVSQSPSNKVTEKGKDVELRCDPISGHTALYWYRQSLGQGLEFLIYFQGNSAPDKSGLPSDRFSAERTGGSVSTLTIQRTQQEDSAVYLCASSADRIEYNSPLHFGNGTRLTVT.

The chain uses TRBV27 and TRBJ1-1; D gene unclear. Deletions cut 2 bases from V and 5 bases from J, with 15 bases between. CDR1 is MNHEY and CDR2 is SMNVEV in the germline V gene (reference sequence). The CDR3 contains 15 residues. The CDR3 DNA reads TGTGCCAGCAGTTTAGGTCCACTCCTGGGGACTGAAGCTTTCTTT. Protein: CASSLGPLLGTEAFF.

The table lists this clonotype with a few counts. This rearrangement joins TRBV3-1 to TRBJ1-1; TRBD1 might be the D (6 bases). The CDR3 length is 13 residues. V dropped 7 bases and J dropped 3 bases, with 12 bases sitting between them. The germline gives CDR1 LGHDT, CDR2 YNNKEL (reference sequence). CDR3 nucleotides: TGTGCCAGCAAAGGGGGGAGGGACACTGAAGCTTTCTTT. Its translation: CASKGGRDTEAFF.

The chain combines TRBV18 with TRBJ2-5, with D unresolved. Germline values: CDR1 KGHSH, CDR2 LQKENI. The CDR3 has 16 amino acids. Trimming cost V 3 bases and J 5 bases, with 19 bases left between them. CDR3 nucleotides: TGTGCCAGCTCACCTCGACCTTCCCCCGTCGAGGAGACCCAGTACTTC. Residues: CASSPRPSPVEETQYF.

V gene TRBV2 combines with J gene TRBJ2-7; D ambiguous. V gave up 3 bases and J gave up 0 bases, with 9 bases separating them. This CDR3 spans 14 amino acids. Per germline, CDR1 SNHLY and CDR2 FYNNEI. CDR3 sequence: CASSDWWSSYEQYF. The DNA of the CDR3 is TGTGCCAGCAGTGACTGGTGGAGCTCCTACGAGCAGTACTTC.

The chain carries TRBV5-6 and TRBJ2-1, with 9 bases aligning to TRBD1. In germline, CDR1 is SGHDT, CDR2 YYEEEE. J gave up 9 bases and V 0 bases, and 7 bases lay outside the gene matches. The CDR3 consists of 15 residues. CDR3 loop: CASSLDRGLRSEQFF. CDR3 DNA: TGTGCCAGCAGCTTGGACAGGGGGCTTAGGTCTGAGCAGTTCTTC.

V gene TRBV3-1 combines with J gene TRBJ2-1; TRBD2 aligns across 12 bases. Germline V gene data show CDR1 as LGHDT and CDR2 as YNNKEL (reference sequence). This CDR3 contains 16 residues. V shed 4 bases and J 6 bases; nucleotides not matched to a gene: 7. CDR3 DNA sequence: TGTGCCAGCAGCCGCAATCTAGCGGGGGGGTCCAATGAGCAGTTCTTC. This encodes CASSRNLAGGSNEQFF.

This clonotype was observed a handful of times. The CDR3 here is CASSIDLGGQATGELFF. In DNA, the CDR3 is TGTGCCAGTAGTATAGATCTCGGGGGACAGGCCACCGGGGAGCTGTTTTTT. The V gene is TRBV19, the J gene TRBJ2-2; 8 positions agree with TRBD1. The CDR3 loop spans 17 amino acids. J was trimmed by 4 bases and V by 0 bases; bases with no gene match: 7. Germline V gives CDR1 LNHDA, CDR2 SQIVND (reference sequence). Drawing the rest from reference TRBV19 and TRBJ2-2, the complete variable domain is DGGITQSPKYLFRKEGQNVTLSCEQNLNHDAMYWYRQDPGQGLRLIYYSQIVNDFQKGDIAEGYSVSREKKESFPLTVTSAQKNPTAFYLCASSIDLGGQATGELFFGEGSRLTVL.

This clonotype was seen a single time. The rearrangement links TRBV24-1 to TRBJ2-1; TRBD2 agrees at 8 bases. Germline V CDR1 and CDR2: KGHDR, SFDVKD. J gave up 2 bases and V 3 bases, and 2 bases lay outside the gene matches. This CDR3 region has 15 residues. CDR3 sequence: CATSDTGGAYNEQFF. The CDR3 DNA is TGTGCCACCAGTGATACGGGGGGGGCCTACAATGAGCAGTTCTTC.